The 22 T cell receptor beta chains below were found in one sample sequenced in a study of PD-1 blockade in classical Hodgkin lymphoma. Generated by immunoSEQ multiplex PCR, the TCRdb table keeps only in-frame clones and is missing some. The sample yields approximately 45,000 clones, roughly 91% seen once. Specified time point: newly diagnosed, previously untreated cHL patient sample. Material for sequencing was peripheral blood mononuclear cells (PBMCs). These TCRs come from a human donor with classical Hodgkin lymphoma.

This clone showed up just a few times. V is TRBV28 and J is TRBJ1-3; D gene uncertain. The CDR3 consists of 13 residues. CDR1 MDHEN and CDR2 SYDVKM come from the germline V gene. Trimming pared 3 bases from V and 0 bases from J, leaving 3 bases between. CDR3 DNA sequence: TGTGCCAGCAGTTTTAGCTCTGGAAACACCATATATTTT. As protein: CASSFSSGNTIYF.

This clone was counted a single time. The chain has TRBV28 and TRBJ2-2; 7 bases line up with TRBD2. Trimming cost V 3 bases and J 3 bases; bases outside gene matches: 4. The CDR3 sequence is 15 residues long. Germline loops: CDR1 MDHEN, CDR2 SYDVKM. Here the CDR3 reads CASSFGGGDTGELFF. The CDR3 DNA is TGTGCCAGCAGTTTCGGGGGAGGGGACACCGGGGAGCTGTTTTTT.

Note on this clone: The sample has other DNA sequences that encode this CDR3 too. The J gene is TRBJ1-3, the V gene TRBV9; D gene ambiguous. In germline, CDR1 is SGDLS, CDR2 YYNGEE. The CDR3 length is 15 residues. V lost 0 bases and J lost 0, with 7 bases in between. CDR3 sequence reads: CASSVEGSSGNTIYF. The CDR3 nucleotides read TGTGCCAGCAGCGTAGAAGGCAGCTCTGGAAACACCATATATTTT.

This chain joins TRBV18 and TRBJ2-3; TRBD2 matches 9 bases. J lost 3 bases, V lost 2 bases, and 0 bases had no gene match. This CDR3 spans 14 amino acids. Germline CDR1 and CDR2: KGHSH and LQKENI. CDR3 loop: CASSPTSGTDTQYF. CDR3 DNA: TGTGCCAGCTCACCAACTAGCGGGACAGATACGCAGTATTTT.

This sequence joins TRBV20-1 and TRBJ1-1; D not certain. From germline, CDR1 is DFQATT and CDR2 SNEGSKA (reference sequence). V was pared by 3 bases and J by 11 bases, with 13 bases between. CDR3 length: 11 residues. CDR3 bases: TGCAGTGCTAGTCAGGAATCTAGGGCTTTCTTT. As protein: CSASQESRAFF.

The chain carries TRBV5-1 and TRBJ2-1; possibly TRBD2 for D (6 bases). Germline loops: CDR1 SGHRS, CDR2 YFSETQ. V was trimmed by 5 bases and J by 7 bases, leaving 19 bases between them. The CDR3 has 15 residues. DNA for the CDR3: TGCGCCAGCAGGGCTAGCGCAGGTCGGTTGAATGAGCAGTTCTTC. Amino acid sequence: CASRASAGRLNEQFF.

The V and J genes are TRBV4-1 and TRBJ2-1, with D perhaps matching TRBD2 (5 bases). This CDR3 has 15 amino acids. Germline V gene data show CDR1 as MGHRA and CDR2 as YSYEKL. The V and J ends lost 0 bases and 6 bases respectively, with 12 bases between them. This CDR3 is CASSQDRMGSNEQFF. CDR3 nucleotide sequence: TGCGCCAGCAGCCAAGATAGGATGGGGAGCAATGAGCAGTTCTTC.

V usage is TRBV15 and J usage is TRBJ2-2, with D possibly matching TRBD1 (6 bases). Looked up from germline, CDR1 is LNHNV and CDR2 is YYDKDF (reference sequence). The length of the CDR3 is 17 residues. The V and J ends lost 4 bases and 2 bases respectively, with 17 bases between them. Here the CDR3 DNA reads TGTGCCACCAGCATCCATCCCGGGACACTTAACACCGGGGAGCTGTTTTTT. It encodes CATSIHPGTLNTGELFF.

The CDR3 coding sequence is TGTGCCAGCAGTGGGCAGGCTTACAATGAGCAGTTCTTC. Protein product: CASSGQAYNEQFF. The chain employs TRBV2 and TRBJ2-1; D is uncertain. The CDR3 sequence is 13 residues long. V lost 4 bases, J lost 4 bases, and 8 bases lay in between. CDR1 and CDR2 from the germline V gene are SNHLY and FYNNEI.

This clone was detected once. This chain uses TRBV5-6 with TRBJ1-1; D is undetermined. Trimming left V 4 bases short and J 4 bases short, with 8 bases between. CDR3 length: 12 amino acids. Germline V gene data show CDR1 as SGHDT and CDR2 as YYEEEE. CDR3 sequence: CASSLHTTEAFF. CDR3 DNA sequence: TGTGCCAGCAGCCTTCACACCACTGAAGCTTTCTTT.

The V and J genes are TRBV4-1 and TRBJ2-1, with 10 bases fitting TRBD2. Germline V gene data show CDR1 as MGHRA and CDR2 as YSYEKL. With V trimmed by 3 bases and J by 4 bases, 12 bases remained unmatched. The length of the CDR3 is 18 residues. CDR3 sequence (DNA): TGCGCCAGCAGCCACGACCGGAGCGGGAGGGGCCGGTACAATGAGCAGTTCTTC. This gives the protein CASSHDRSGRGRYNEQFF.

This chain uses TRBV9 with TRBJ2-3; D unresolved. Germline CDR1 SGDLS, CDR2 YYNGEE. This CDR3 has 13 residues. V was pared by 0 bases and J by 4 bases, with 6 bases between. CDR3 in amino acids: CASSVGSPDTQYF. CDR3 DNA: TGTGCCAGCAGCGTAGGGTCCCCAGATACGCAGTATTTT.

This clone showed up just once. The J gene is TRBJ2-5, the V gene TRBV7-2; D is possibly TRBD2 (7 bases). Trimming pared 1 base from V and 5 bases from J, leaving 14 bases between. Germline lookup yields CDR1 SGHTA and CDR2 FQGNSA. The CDR3 length is 15 residues. The CDR3 here is CASSLGGGATETQYF. In nucleotides, the CDR3 is TGTGCCAGCAGCTTAGGCGGGGGCGCAACGGAGACCCAGTACTTC.

The rearrangement uses TRBV7-9 and TRBJ2-2, with a weak D call TRBD2 (5 bases). Trimming took 5 bases from V and 1 from J, leaving 14 bases between them. Germline-derived CDR1 and CDR2 are SEHNR and FQNEAQ (reference sequence). The CDR3 runs 16 residues. CDR3 nucleotide sequence: TGTGCCAGCAGCCGCCCCCTAGCAGGGAACACCGGGGAGCTGTTTTTT. As protein: CASSRPLAGNTGELFF.

This chain joins TRBV29-1 and TRBJ2-1; 10 bases match TRBD2. Germline loops: CDR1 SQVTM, CDR2 ANQGSEA. The CDR3 runs to 15 residues. V lost 6 bases, J lost 8 bases, and 13 bases stayed unmatched. The CDR3, as DNA: TGCAGCGTAGTAAAAGCGGGAGGGCCGGTCCATGAGCAGTTCTTC. Amino acid sequence: CSVVKAGGPVHEQFF.

The rearrangement uses TRBV9 and TRBJ2-2, with D possibly matching TRBD1 (5 bases). The CDR3 consists of 15 residues. Per germline, CDR1 SGDLS and CDR2 YYNGEE. The V and J ends lost 0 bases and 6 bases respectively, with 12 bases between them. CDR3 coding DNA: TGTGCCAGCAGCGTAGCTTCCCAGACAGCCGGGGAGCTGTTTTTT. Translation gives CASSVASQTAGELFF.

The chain links TRBV9 to TRBJ2-5; D call uncertain. Germline-derived CDR1 and CDR2 are SGDLS and YYNGEE. This CDR3 comprises 14 residues. V was cut by 4 bases and J by 4 bases, with 14 bases left in between. The CDR3 nucleotides are TGTGCCAGCAGCCCCAGCCTGGGTGGAGAGACCCAGTACTTC. This translates into CASSPSLGGETQYF.

The rearrangement joins TRBV4-2 to TRBJ1-2; TRBD1 is a possible D gene (6 bases). Trimming left V 5 bases short and J 11 bases short, with 21 bases between. Per germline, CDR1 LGHNA and CDR2 YNFKEQ. The CDR3 runs 14 residues. This CDR3 is CASSKVAPSGEYTF. As DNA, the CDR3 is TGTGCCAGCAGCAAAGTGGCCCCATCAGGGGAATACACCTTC.

The chain carries TRBV7-7 and TRBJ2-5; D might be TRBD1 or TRBD2, each matching 6 bases. The CDR3 has 13 residues. From germline, CDR1 is SSHAT and CDR2 FNYEAQ (reference sequence). The CDR3 region is CASGTGWGETQYF. CDR3 nucleotides: TGTGCTAGCGGCACAGGGTGGGGAGAGACCCAGTACTTC.

The chain has TRBV18 and TRBJ1-3; no firm D call. CDR3 length: 12 residues. CDR1 is KGHSH, CDR2 LQKENI, per germline. The ends were cut back, 2 bases at V and 2 bases at J, with 1 base in the middle. The CDR3 DNA reads TGTGCCAGCTCACCAACTGGAAACACCATATATTTT. The encoded protein is CASSPTGNTIYF.

The CDR3 protein is CASSLPPGTGGGTEAFF. The CDR3, as DNA: TGTGCCAGCAGTCTCCCCCCGGGGACAGGGGGAGGAACTGAAGCTTTCTTT. The chain has TRBV28 and TRBJ1-1; 11 bases fit TRBD1. The CDR3 loop spans 17 amino acids. Germline CDR1 MDHEN, CDR2 SYDVKM. V trimming: 5 bases; J trimming: 5 bases; junction bases outside the gene matches: 13. Variable domain in full (rest from reference TRBV28 and TRBJ1-1): DVKVTQSSRYLVKRTGEKVFLECVQDMDHENMFWYRQDPGLGLRLIYFSYDVKMKEKGDIPEGYSVSREKKERFSLILESASTNQTSMYLCASSLPPGTGGGTEAFFGQGTRLTVV.

The genes are TRBV5-1 and TRBJ1-2, with a tentative D call TRBD1 (5 bases). This CDR3 is built from 13 residues. Germline V gene sequence: CDR1 SGHRS, CDR2 YFSETQ. V lost 4 bases and J 7 bases, leaving 14 bases between the germline ends. DNA for the CDR3: TGCGCCAGCAGCCGGGGACCCGCCGGTGGCTACACCTTC. Translation: CASSRGPAGGYTF.